The 5 T cell receptor beta chains below come from one sample, sequenced in a study of blood T cell repertoires in COVID-19. Profiling relied on immunoSEQ multiplex PCR, and the TCRdb table lists in-frame clones only, not all of them. The sample yields 95,000 to 110,000 clones, roughly 80% seen once. Sequencing was carried out using peripheral blood. These receptors came from a human donor in a cohort sampled during active COVID-19.

The CDR3 is CASSLGTSGGWGETQYF. For the CDR3, the DNA is TGTGCCAGCAGCCTAGGGACTAGCGGGGGATGGGGGGAGACCCAGTACTTC. V gene TRBV11-2 combines with J gene TRBJ2-5; 14 bases line up with TRBD2. With V trimmed by 5 bases and J by 5 bases, 10 bases remained unmatched. The germline gives CDR1 SGHAT, CDR2 FQNNGV. This CDR3 has 17 amino acids.

The rearrangement uses TRBV4-3 and TRBJ1-2; 9 bases line up with TRBD1. CDR3 length equals 16 residues. The V and J ends lost 0 bases and 0 bases, in that order; junction bases with no gene match: 2. CDR1 is LGHNA and CDR2 is YSLEER in the germline V gene. CDR3 residues: CASSQEGTGSNYGYTF. CDR3 in DNA: TGCGCCAGCAGCCAAGAGGGGACAGGGTCTAACTATGGCTACACCTTC.

The V and J genes are TRBV2 and TRBJ2-7; a possible D gene is TRBD1 (5 bases). V lost 6 bases and J lost 1, with 13 bases in between. Germline-derived CDR1 and CDR2 are SNHLY and FYNNEI. This CDR3 contains 14 residues. CDR3 sequence reads: CASSPGIESYEQYF. Here the CDR3 DNA reads TGTGCCAGCAGCCCAGGGATTGAGTCCTACGAGCAGTACTTC. Based on the CDR3 plus reference TRBV2 and TRBJ2-7, the full variable domain is EPEVTQTPSHQVTQMGQEVILRCVPISNHLYFYWYRQILGQKVEFLVSFYNNEISEKSEIFDDQFSVERPDGSNFTLKIRSTKLEDSAMYFCASSPGIESYEQYFGPGTRLTVT.

This chain joins TRBV5-1 and TRBJ1-4; maybe TRBD1 (5 bases). Germline V CDR1 and CDR2: SGHRS, YFSETQ. The germline V and J ends were trimmed by 7 bases and 6 bases, with 10 bases remaining between them. This CDR3 has 12 amino acids. In DNA form, the CDR3 reads TGCGCCAGCCGTGGGGCCGATGAAAAACTGTTTTTT. The encoded protein is CASRGADEKLFF.

CDR3 region: CASSDSGGEQYF. Written as DNA, the CDR3 is TGTGCCAGCAGTGACTCAGGGGGCGAGCAGTACTTC. The rearrangement uses TRBV6-4 and TRBJ2-7; perhaps TRBD1 as D (6 bases). With 0 bases removed from V and 6 bases from J, the gap between germline ends came to 6 bases. From germline, CDR1 is MRHNA and CDR2 SNTAGT. The CDR3 has 12 residues.